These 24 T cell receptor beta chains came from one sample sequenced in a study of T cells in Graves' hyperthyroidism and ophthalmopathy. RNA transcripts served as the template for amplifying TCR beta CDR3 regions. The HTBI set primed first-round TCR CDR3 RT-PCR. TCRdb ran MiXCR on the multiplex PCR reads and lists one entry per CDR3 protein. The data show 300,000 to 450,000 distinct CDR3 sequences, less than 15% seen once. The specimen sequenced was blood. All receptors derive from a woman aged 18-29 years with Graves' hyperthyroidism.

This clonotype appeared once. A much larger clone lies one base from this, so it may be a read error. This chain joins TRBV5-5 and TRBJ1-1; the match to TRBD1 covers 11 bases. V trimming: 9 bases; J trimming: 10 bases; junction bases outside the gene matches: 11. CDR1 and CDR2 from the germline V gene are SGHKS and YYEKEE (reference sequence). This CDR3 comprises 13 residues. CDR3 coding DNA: TGTGCCAACAGTCCCCCGGACAGGGGGCGAGCTTTCTTT. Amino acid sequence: CANSPPDRGRAFF.

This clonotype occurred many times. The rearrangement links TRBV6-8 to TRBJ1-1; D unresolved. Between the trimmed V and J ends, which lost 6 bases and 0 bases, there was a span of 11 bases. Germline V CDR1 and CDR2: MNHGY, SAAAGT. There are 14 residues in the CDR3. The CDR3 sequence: CASSRPGLNTEAFF. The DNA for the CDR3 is TGTGCCAGCAGCCGCCCGGGGTTGAACACTGAAGCTTTCTTT.

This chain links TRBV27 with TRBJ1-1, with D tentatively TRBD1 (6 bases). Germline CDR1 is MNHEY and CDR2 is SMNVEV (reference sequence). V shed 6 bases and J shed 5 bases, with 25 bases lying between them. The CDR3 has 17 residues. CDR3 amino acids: CASRLPRGGGSKTEAFF. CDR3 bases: TGTGCCAGCAGACTACCCCGCGGAGGGGGGAGCAAAACTGAAGCTTTCTTT.

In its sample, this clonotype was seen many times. For the CDR3, the DNA is TGTGCCAGCAGTTTGGGTGTTTACGAGCAGTACTTC. This encodes CASSLGVYEQYF. The rearrangement uses TRBV7-9 and TRBJ2-7; D ambiguous. Trimming took off 6 bases at V and 4 bases at J, with 10 bases between the two ends. Germline loops: CDR1 SEHNR, CDR2 FQNEAQ (reference sequence). This CDR3 comprises 12 residues.

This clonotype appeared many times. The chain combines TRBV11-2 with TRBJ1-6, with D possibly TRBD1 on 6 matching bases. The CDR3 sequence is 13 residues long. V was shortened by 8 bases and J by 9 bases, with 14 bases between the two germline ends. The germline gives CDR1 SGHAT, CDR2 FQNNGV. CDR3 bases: TGTGCCAGCTCTGGACAGTACTCTTCACCCCTCCACTTT. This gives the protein CASSGQYSSPLHF.

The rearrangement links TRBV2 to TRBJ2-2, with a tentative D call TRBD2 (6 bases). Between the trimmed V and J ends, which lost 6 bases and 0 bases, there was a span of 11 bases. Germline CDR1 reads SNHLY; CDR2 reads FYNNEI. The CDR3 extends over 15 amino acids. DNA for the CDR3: TGTGCCAGCAGCGGACTACTATCGAACACCGGGGAGCTGTTTTTT. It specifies CASSGLLSNTGELFF.

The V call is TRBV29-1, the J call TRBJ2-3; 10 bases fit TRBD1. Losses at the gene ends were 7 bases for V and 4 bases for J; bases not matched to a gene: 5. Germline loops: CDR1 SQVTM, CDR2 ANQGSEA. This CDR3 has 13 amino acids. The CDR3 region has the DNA TGCAGCGCCCCGGGACAGGGGCCAGATACGCAGTATTTT. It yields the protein CSAPGQGPDTQYF.

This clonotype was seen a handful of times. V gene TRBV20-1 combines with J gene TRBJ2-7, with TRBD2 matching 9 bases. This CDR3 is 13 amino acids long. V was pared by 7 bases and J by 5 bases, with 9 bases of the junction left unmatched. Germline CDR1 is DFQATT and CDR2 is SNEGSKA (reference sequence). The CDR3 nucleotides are TGCAGTGGAAATAGCGGGAGAGGCCACGAGCAGTACTTC. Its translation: CSGNSGRGHEQYF.

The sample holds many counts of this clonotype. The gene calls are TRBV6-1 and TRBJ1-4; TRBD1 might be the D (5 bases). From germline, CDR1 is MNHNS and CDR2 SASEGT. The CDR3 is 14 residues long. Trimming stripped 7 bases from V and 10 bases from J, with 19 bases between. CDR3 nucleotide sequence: TGTGCCAGCATTCAGGGTGCGTCTCCTGGAAAACTGTTTTTT. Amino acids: CASIQGASPGKLFF.

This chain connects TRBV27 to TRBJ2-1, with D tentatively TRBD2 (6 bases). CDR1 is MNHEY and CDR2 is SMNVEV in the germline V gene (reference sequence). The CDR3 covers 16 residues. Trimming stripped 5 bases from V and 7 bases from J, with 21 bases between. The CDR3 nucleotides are TGTGCCAGCAGTCGATCGGGCGGGCCGGCGGGGAATGAGCAGTTCTTC. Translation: CASSRSGGPAGNEQFF.

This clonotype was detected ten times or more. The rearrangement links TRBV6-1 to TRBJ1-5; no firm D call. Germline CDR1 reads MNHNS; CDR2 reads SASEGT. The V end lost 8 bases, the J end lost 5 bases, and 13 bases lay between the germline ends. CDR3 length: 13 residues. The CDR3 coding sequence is TGTGCCAGCGCATGGGAGGAGGATCAGCCCCAGCATTTT. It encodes CASAWEEDQPQHF.

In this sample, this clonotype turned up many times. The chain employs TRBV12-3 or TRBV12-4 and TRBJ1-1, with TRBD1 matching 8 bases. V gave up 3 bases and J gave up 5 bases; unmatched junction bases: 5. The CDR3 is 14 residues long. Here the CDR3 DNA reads TGTGCCAGCAGTTTGCAGGGGGCGCGGACTGAAGCTTTCTTT. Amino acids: CASSLQGARTEAFF.

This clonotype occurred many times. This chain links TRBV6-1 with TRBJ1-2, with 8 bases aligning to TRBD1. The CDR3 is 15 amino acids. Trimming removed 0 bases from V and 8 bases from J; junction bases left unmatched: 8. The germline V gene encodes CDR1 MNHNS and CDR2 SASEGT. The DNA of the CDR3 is TGTGCCAGCAGTGAAGCTGGGACAGGCAGAGGCGGCTACACCTTC. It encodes CASSEAGTGRGGYTF.

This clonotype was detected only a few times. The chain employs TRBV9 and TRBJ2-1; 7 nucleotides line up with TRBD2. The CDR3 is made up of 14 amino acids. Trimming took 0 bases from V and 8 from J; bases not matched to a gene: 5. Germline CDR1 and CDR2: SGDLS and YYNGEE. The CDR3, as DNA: TGTGCCAGCAGCGTAGGCGGGAGCTGGGATGAGCAGTTCTTC. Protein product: CASSVGGSWDEQFF.

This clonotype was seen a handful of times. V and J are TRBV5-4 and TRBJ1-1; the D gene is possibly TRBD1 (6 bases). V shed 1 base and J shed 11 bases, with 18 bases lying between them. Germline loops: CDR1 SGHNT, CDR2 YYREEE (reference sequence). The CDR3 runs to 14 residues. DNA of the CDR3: TGTGCCAGCAGCTTGTTAGGGGGGGCGCAGGGGGCTTTCTTT. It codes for CASSLLGGAQGAFF.

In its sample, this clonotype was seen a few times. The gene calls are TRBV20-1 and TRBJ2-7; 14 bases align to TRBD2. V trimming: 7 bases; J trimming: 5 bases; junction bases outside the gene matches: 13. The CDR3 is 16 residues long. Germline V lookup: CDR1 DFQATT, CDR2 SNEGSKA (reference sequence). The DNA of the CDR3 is TGCAGTGTACACCCGGGACTAGCGGGAGAAATGGACGAGCAGTACTTC. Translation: CSVHPGLAGEMDEQYF.

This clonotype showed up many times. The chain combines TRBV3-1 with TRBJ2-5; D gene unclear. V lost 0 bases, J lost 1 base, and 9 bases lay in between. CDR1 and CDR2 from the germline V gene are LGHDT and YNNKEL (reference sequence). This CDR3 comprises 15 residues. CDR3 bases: TGTGCCAGCAGCCAAGATAGGGCGGCCCAAGAGACCCAGTACTTC. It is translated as CASSQDRAAQETQYF.

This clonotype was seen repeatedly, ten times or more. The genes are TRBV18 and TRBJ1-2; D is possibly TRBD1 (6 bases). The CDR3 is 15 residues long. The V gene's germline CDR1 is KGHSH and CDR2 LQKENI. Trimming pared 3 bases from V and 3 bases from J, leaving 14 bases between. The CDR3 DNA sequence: TGTGCCAGCTCACCCCCCAGGACAGACGACTATGGCTACACCTTC. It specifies CASSPPRTDDYGYTF. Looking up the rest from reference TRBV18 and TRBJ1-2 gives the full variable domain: NAGVMQNPRHLVRRRGQEARLRCSPMKGHSHVYWYRQLPEEGLKFMVYLQKENIIDESGMPKERFSAEFPKEGPSILRIQQVVRGDSAAYFCASSPPRTDDYGYTFGSGTRLTVV.

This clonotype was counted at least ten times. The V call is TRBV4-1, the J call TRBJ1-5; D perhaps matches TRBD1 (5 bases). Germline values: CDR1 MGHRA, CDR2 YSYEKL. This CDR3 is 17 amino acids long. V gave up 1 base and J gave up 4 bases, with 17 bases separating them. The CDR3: CASSQGDRDLANQPQHF. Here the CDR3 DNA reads TGCGCCAGCAGCCAAGGGGACCGGGACCTGGCGAATCAGCCCCAGCATTTT.

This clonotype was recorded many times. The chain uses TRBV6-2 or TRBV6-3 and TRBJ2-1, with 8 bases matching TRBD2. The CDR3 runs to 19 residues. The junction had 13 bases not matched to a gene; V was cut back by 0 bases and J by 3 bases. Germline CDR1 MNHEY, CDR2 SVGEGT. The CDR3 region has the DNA TGTGCCAGCAGTTACTCGATCCGCGAGCGGGAGTCTAACTACAATGAGCAGTTCTTC. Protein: CASSYSIRERESNYNEQFF.

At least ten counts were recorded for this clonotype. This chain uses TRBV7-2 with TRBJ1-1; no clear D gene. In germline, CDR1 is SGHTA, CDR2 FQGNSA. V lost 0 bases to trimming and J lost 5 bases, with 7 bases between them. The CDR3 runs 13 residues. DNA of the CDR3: TGTGCCAGCAGCTTAGCGCCAGATACTGAAGCTTTCTTT. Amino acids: CASSLAPDTEAFF.

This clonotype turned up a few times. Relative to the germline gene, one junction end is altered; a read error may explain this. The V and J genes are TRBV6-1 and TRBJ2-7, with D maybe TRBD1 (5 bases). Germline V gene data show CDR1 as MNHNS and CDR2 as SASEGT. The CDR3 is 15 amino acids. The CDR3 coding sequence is TGTGCCAGCAGTGAAATGAGACAGCACACCTACGGGCAGTACTTC. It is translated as CASSEMRQHTYGQYF.

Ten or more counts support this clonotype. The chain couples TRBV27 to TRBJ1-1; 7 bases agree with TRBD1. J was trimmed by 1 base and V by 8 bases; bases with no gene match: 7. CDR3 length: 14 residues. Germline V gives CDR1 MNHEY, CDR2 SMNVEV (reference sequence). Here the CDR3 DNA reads TGTGCCAGCGGCACCGGGACAGCGAACACTGAAGCTTTCTTT. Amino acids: CASGTGTANTEAFF.

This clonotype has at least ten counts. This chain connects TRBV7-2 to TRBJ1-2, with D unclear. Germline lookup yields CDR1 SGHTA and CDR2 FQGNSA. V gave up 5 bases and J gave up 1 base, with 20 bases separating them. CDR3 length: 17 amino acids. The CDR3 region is CASSPQVGYRVNYGYTF. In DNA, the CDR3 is TGTGCCAGCAGCCCCCAGGTGGGGTATCGGGTTAACTATGGCTACACCTTC.